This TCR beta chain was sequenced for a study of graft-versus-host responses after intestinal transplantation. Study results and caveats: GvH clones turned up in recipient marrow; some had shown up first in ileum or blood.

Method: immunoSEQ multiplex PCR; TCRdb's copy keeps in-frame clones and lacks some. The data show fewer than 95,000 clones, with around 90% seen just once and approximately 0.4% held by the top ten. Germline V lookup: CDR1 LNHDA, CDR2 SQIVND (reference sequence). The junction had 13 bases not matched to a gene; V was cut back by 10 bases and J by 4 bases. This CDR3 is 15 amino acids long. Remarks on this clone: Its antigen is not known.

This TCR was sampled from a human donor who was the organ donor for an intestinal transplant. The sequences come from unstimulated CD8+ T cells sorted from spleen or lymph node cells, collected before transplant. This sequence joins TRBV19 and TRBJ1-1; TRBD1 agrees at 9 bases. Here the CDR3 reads CATKPTGGASTEAFF. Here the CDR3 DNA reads TGTGCCACCAAACCTACAGGGGGCGCGAGCACTGAAGCTTTCTTT.